The text below deals with one TCR beta chain. The antigen is not known. The sample is drawn from a study of cytomegalovirus exposure and HLA in healthy donors. Germline V lookup: CDR1 ENHRY, CDR2 SYGVKD. V was pared by 4 bases and J by 6 bases, with 5 bases of the junction left unmatched. The CDR3 loop spans 13 amino acids. Both 60 Vbeta primers and 13 Jbeta primers went into the PCR. Sequencing was performed with immunoSEQ multiplex PCR; in TCRdb, only in-frame clones are kept and a portion is missing. The table shows 99,000 or so clones, with just under 80% occurring only once. Findings and caveats of the study: Some TCR beta chains (more than 150 of them) were listed as cytomegalovirus-associated. Indistinguishability led to the exclusion of some V segments, TRBV6-2 and TRBV6-3 included. In vitro confirmation showed three CMV-associated chains to be CMV antigen specific. Sequencing likely caused a cluster of highly shared sequence variants.

The V gene is TRBV10-3, the J gene TRBJ2-7, with 8 bases matching TRBD1. The sequenced sample was PBMCs. The sequence was collected from a man under 40 in good health and CMV-seronegative. The CDR3 sequence: CAISGDRNSEQYF. The CDR3 DNA sequence: TGTGCCATCAGTGGGGACAGGAACTCCGAGCAGTACTTC.